A single sample gave rise to the 20 T cell receptor beta chains below, sequenced in a study of T cells after yellow fever vaccination. TCRdb processed the 5' RACE reads anew with MiXCR; each CDR3 protein has one entry. The sample carries about 110,000 distinct CDR3 sequences, more than 7.5% recorded once. This sample comprised CD8+ T cells sorted from PBMCs, obtained 45 days after the yellow fever booster vaccination. The receptors shown here come from a man younger than 45 who received the YFV17D yellow fever vaccine.

This clonotype was seen ten or more times. This chain uses TRBV11-2 with TRBJ2-1, with no clear D. V gave up 1 base and J gave up 8 bases, with 12 bases separating them. This CDR3 has 14 residues. CDR1 is SGHAT and CDR2 is FQNNGV in the germline V gene. The CDR3 sequence is CASSLANVGHEQFF. The CDR3 DNA follows: TGTGCCAGCAGCTTAGCCAACGTTGGCCATGAGCAGTTCTTC.

At least ten counts were recorded for this clonotype. V gene TRBV5-1 combines with J gene TRBJ2-7, with TRBD1 identical over 7 bases. CDR3 size: 15 residues. Germline lookup yields CDR1 SGHRS and CDR2 YFSETQ. With 2 bases clipped from V and 4 bases from J, the junction kept 9 bases outside the gene matches. The CDR3 sequence is CASSFDRTGSYEQYF. CDR3 in DNA: TGCGCCAGCAGCTTCGACCGGACAGGATCTTACGAGCAGTACTTC.

This clonotype showed up many times. V is TRBV7-2 and J is TRBJ2-1, with 15 positions matching TRBD2. V lost 6 bases to trimming and J lost 2 bases; unmatched junction nucleotides: 11. Germline CDR1 is SGHTA and CDR2 is FQGNSA. The CDR3 has 19 residues. The CDR3 DNA is TGTGCCAGCAGAACACCGGGACTAGCGGGAGGAATGACCTACAATGAGCAGTTCTTC. It encodes CASRTPGLAGGMTYNEQFF.

This clonotype was seen ten or more times. The chain employs TRBV7-9 and TRBJ2-1; D remains ambiguous. This CDR3 has 13 residues. V was cut by 5 bases and J by 10 bases, with 15 bases left in between. Germline V gives CDR1 SEHNR, CDR2 FQNEAQ (reference sequence). For the CDR3, the DNA is TGTGCCAGCAGCCCGACCGTGGGTCCAGAGCAGTTCTTC. Residues: CASSPTVGPEQFF.

This clonotype has a count of ten or more. Written as DNA, the CDR3 is TGTGCCAGCAGCCCGATAACGGGAGTGGCCGCTTTCTTT. Protein sequence: CASSPITGVAAFF. This rearrangement joins TRBV14 to TRBJ1-1; no clear D. Between the trimmed V and J ends, which lost 4 bases and 11 bases, there was a span of 17 bases. There are 13 residues in the CDR3. Germline CDR1 is SGHDN and CDR2 is FVKESK.

This clonotype was seen ten or more times. The chain is built from TRBV11-2 and TRBJ2-6; 8 bases align to TRBD1. V lost 3 bases to trimming and J lost 0 bases; unmatched junction nucleotides: 13. Looked up from germline, CDR1 is SGHAT and CDR2 is FQNNGV. The CDR3 loop spans 20 amino acids. The CDR3 sequence: CASSFWTGKGEISGANVLTF. The CDR3 bases are TGTGCCAGCAGCTTTTGGACAGGGAAGGGTGAGATCTCTGGGGCCAACGTCCTGACTTTC.

This clonotype has a handful of counts. This chain joins TRBV7-2 and TRBJ2-3, with D possibly being TRBD1 (6 bases). Germline V CDR1 and CDR2: SGHTA, FQGNSA. The CDR3 has 15 residues. Trimming removed 2 bases at V and 1 base at J, with 10 bases between. The CDR3 reads CASSLQTGGTDTQYF. In DNA, the CDR3 is TGTGCCAGCAGCTTACAGACAGGCGGCACAGATACGCAGTATTTT.

This clonotype was recorded many times. The chain combines TRBV7-9 with TRBJ2-5; 11 nucleotides agree with TRBD2. Germline CDR1 and CDR2: SEHNR and FQNEAQ (reference sequence). Trimming removed 6 bases from V and 1 base from J; junction bases left unmatched: 4. This CDR3 has 15 residues. The DNA for the CDR3 is TGTGCCAGCAGTCCGGGACTAGCGGTCCAAGAGACCCAGTACTTC. This translates into CASSPGLAVQETQYF.

Many counts were recorded for this clonotype. This chain uses TRBV6-5 with TRBJ2-7; 9 nucleotides line up with TRBD2. Trimming took 2 bases from V and 1 from J; bases not matched to a gene: 6. The CDR3 is 16 residues long. CDR1 and CDR2 from the germline V gene are MNHEY and SVGAGI. The CDR3 sequence: CASSYPTSGPSYEQYF. CDR3 sequence (DNA): TGTGCCAGCAGTTACCCGACTAGCGGACCTTCCTACGAGCAGTACTTC.

This clonotype was seen many times. The rearrangement links TRBV7-8 to TRBJ2-7; TRBD2 aligns across 11 bases. CDR1 is SGHVS and CDR2 is FQNEAQ in the germline V gene. The CDR3 is 14 residues long. With 5 bases clipped from V and 4 bases from J, the junction kept 4 bases outside the gene matches. CDR3 nucleotides: TGTGCCAGCAGCGAACTAGCGGGGGCGTACGAGCAGTACTTC. It codes for CASSELAGAYEQYF.

The chain joins TRBV7-2 to TRBJ2-3; D is ambiguous. Trimming left V 0 bases short and J 2 bases short, with 12 bases between. CDR3 length: 16 residues. Germline lookup yields CDR1 SGHTA and CDR2 FQGNSA. The CDR3 DNA reads TGTGCCAGCAGCTTAGCTTTGGACCCTTACACAGATACGCAGTATTTT. It yields the protein CASSLALDPYTDTQYF.

This clonotype has more than one count but fewer than ten. The rearrangement links TRBV20-1 to TRBJ2-7; 13 bases are a match to TRBD2. The trim removed 0 bases at V and 0 bases at J, leaving 11 bases unmatched. CDR3 length: 19 amino acids. The germline gives CDR1 DFQATT, CDR2 SNEGSKA (reference sequence). The CDR3 sequence: CSARDAPGTSGANSYEQYF. CDR3 DNA sequence: TGCAGTGCTAGAGATGCACCGGGGACTAGCGGGGCCAACTCCTACGAGCAGTACTTC.

For this clonotype: A much larger clone lies one base from this, so it may be a read error. This chain connects TRBV27 to TRBJ2-7, with 9 positions matching TRBD2. The CDR3 loop spans 15 amino acids. The germline gives CDR1 MNHEY, CDR2 SMNVEV (reference sequence). V lost 6 bases to trimming and J lost 6 bases; unmatched junction nucleotides: 12. The CDR3 sequence: CASRTSGSPCVEQYF. The CDR3 DNA reads TGTGCCAGCAGGACTAGCGGAAGTCCTTGTGTCGAGCAGTACTTC.

This clonotype was counted many times. The chain has TRBV29-1 and TRBJ2-7; 11 bases align to TRBD1. This CDR3 has 17 amino acids. Germline CDR1 is SQVTM and CDR2 is ANQGSEA. V dropped 3 bases and J dropped 1; count of bases not matched to a gene: 11. The CDR3 here is CSVEGTGGSISSYEQYF. The CDR3 coding sequence is TGCAGCGTTGAGGGGACAGGGGGATCTATATCGTCCTACGAGCAGTACTTC.

V usage is TRBV7-8 and J usage is TRBJ2-7; D possibly corresponds to TRBD1 (7 bases). This CDR3 spans 17 amino acids. The V end lost 8 bases, the J end lost 0 bases, and 23 bases lay between the germline ends. Germline CDR1 and CDR2: SGHVS and FQNEAQ. This CDR3 is CASRPPVAGGISYEQYF. The CDR3, as DNA: TGTGCCAGCCGTCCGCCTGTTGCAGGGGGGATCTCCTACGAGCAGTACTTC.

This clonotype was found many times. The rearrangement links TRBV10-1 to TRBJ2-2, with a tentative D call TRBD2 (6 bases). V was trimmed by 11 bases and J by 5 bases, leaving 15 bases between them. This CDR3 contains 13 residues. The germline V gene encodes CDR1 WNHNN and CDR2 SYGVQD (reference sequence). CDR3 residues: CAGGAWNTGELFF. In DNA form, the CDR3 reads TGCGCCGGAGGGGCATGGAATACCGGGGAGCTGTTTTTT.

The chain links TRBV18 to TRBJ1-1; possible D gene TRBD1, 6 bases. Trimming took 6 bases from V and 7 from J, leaving 12 bases between them. Per germline, CDR1 KGHSH and CDR2 LQKENI. This CDR3 has 12 amino acids. The CDR3 loop reads CASSPGGREAFF. CDR3 nucleotide sequence: TGTGCCAGCTCTCCCGGGGGGCGTGAAGCTTTCTTT. Combining the CDR3 with reference TRBV18 and TRBJ1-1 gives the whole variable domain NAGVMQNPRHLVRRRGQEARLRCSPMKGHSHVYWYRQLPEEGLKFMVYLQKENIIDESGMPKERFSAEFPKEGPSILRIQQVVRGDSAAYFCASSPGGREAFFGQGTRLTVV.

This clonotype appeared many times. V gene TRBV12-3 or TRBV12-4 combines with J gene TRBJ2-3, with D maybe TRBD1 (6 bases). This CDR3 is built from 14 residues. Trimming cost V 1 base and J 6 bases, with 11 bases left between them. CDR3 nucleotides: TGTGCCAGCAGTTTAGGATTCACAGGGGATACGCAGTATTTT. Translation: CASSLGFTGDTQYF.

This clonotype was detected ten times or more. The chain employs TRBV20-1 and TRBJ1-4; TRBD1 aligns across 7 bases. Losses at the gene ends were 6 bases for V and 3 bases for J; bases not matched to a gene: 4. This CDR3 contains 13 residues. Germline V gene lookup returns CDR1 DFQATT and CDR2 SNEGSKA (reference sequence). CDR3 region: CSALTGANEKLFF. CDR3 bases: TGCAGTGCACTTACAGGGGCTAATGAAAAACTGTTTTTT.

Many counts were recorded for this clonotype. The gene calls are TRBV5-5 and TRBJ2-2; D unclear. Germline lookup yields CDR1 SGHKS and CDR2 YYEKEE (reference sequence). Trimming removed 0 bases from V and 1 base from J, with 13 bases in between. This CDR3 contains 17 residues. The CDR3 DNA sequence: TGTGCCAGCAGCTTGGTTGGCCAGCTAATGAACACCGGGGAGCTGTTTTTT. Amino acids: CASSLVGQLMNTGELFF.